This TCR beta chain originates from a study of T cell responses to AZD1222 COVID-19 vaccine. Study context: Researchers grouped second doses given at about 4 or about 12 weeks into one pool.

Study-wide findings and caveats: In a largely white British group with more females than males, clonal diversity was possibly underestimated. Baseline serology detected seropositivity in only 5 to 7 AZD1222 recipients. Spike-wide vaccine-associated CD4 TCRs dominated at 160-218 and 743-854.

Data came from immunoSEQ multiplex PCR; TCRdb stores just in-frame clones and leaves some out. The sample holds about 120,000 clones; more than 80% are singletons and the top ten take 5% to 5.5%. Germline V gene sequence: CDR1 SGHTA, CDR2 FQGNSA. The CDR3 loop spans 15 amino acids. Trimming took off 1 base at V and 0 bases at J, with 8 bases between the two ends. Regarding this clone: Its antigen is still unknown.

Sample: peripheral blood, taken on day 0 of AZD1222 vaccination. This TCR derives from an adult in good health. The chain is built from TRBV7-2 and TRBJ2-3, with D tentatively TRBD2 (6 bases). CDR3 loop: CASSLDGGSTDTQYF. DNA of the CDR3: TGTGCCAGCAGCTTAGATGGAGGGAGCACAGATACGCAGTATTTT.